These 23 T cell receptor beta chains share one sample of origin, sequenced in a study of T cells in women clearing cervical HPV infection (dated by TCRdb to between 2017 and 2018). The library was built by means of the immunoSEQ multiplex PCR assay. Imported from immuneACCESS, the table was reduced by TCRdb to in-frame sequences with V and J called. These copies leave out some clones; in studies compared against another copy, an unresolved V gene accounts for under half, and the cause of the remainder is not known. Per the sample table, the count is under 45,000 clones. The biggest ten clones account for about 5.8% of the sample. The sequenced sample was blood buffy coat. The receptors were gathered from a woman aged 18-70 years with a cervical HPV16 infection that either progressed to CIN3+ or cleared (not recorded which).

As for this clone: The read ends 3 residues early relative to the CDR3; the germline J gene fills the gap. This chain joins TRBV7-9 and TRBJ2-7; 9 bases are shared with TRBD2. V trimming: 3 bases; J trimming: 3 bases; junction bases outside the gene matches: 0. There are 13 residues in the CDR3. The germline CDR1 and CDR2 sequences are SEHNR and FQNEAQ (reference sequence). The DNA read from the CDR3 is TGTGCCAGCAGCTTGACTAGCGGCTACGAG. This sequence encodes CASSLTSGYE. The full-length CDR3 reads as CASSLTSGYEQYF. The full variable domain, in which reference TRBV7-9 and TRBJ2-7 provide the parts outside the CDR3, is DTGVSQNPRHKITKRGQNVTFRCDPISEHNRLYWYRQTLGQGPEFLTYFQNEAQLEKSRLLSDRFSAERPKGSFSTLEIQRTEQGDSAMYLCASSLTSGYEQYFGPGTRLTVT.

Worth noting for this clone: The read comes to an end 3 residues before the CDR3 does, leaving the germline J gene to fill in the end. This chain links TRBV5-1 with TRBJ2-1, with TRBD2 identical over 10 bases. The V gene's germline CDR1 is SGHRS and CDR2 YFSETQ. V lost 5 bases, J lost 0 bases, and 5 bases stayed unmatched. This CDR3 comprises 16 residues. The CDR3 is CASSPLAGSSYNEQFF. The part of the CDR3 DNA that was read is TGCGCCAGCAGTCCACTAGCGGGAAGCTCCTACAATGAG.

In the case of this clone: The read finishes 3 residues shy of the CDR3 end, and the germline J gene is used to complete it. This sequence joins TRBV7-9 and TRBJ2-2, with 8 bases aligning to TRBD1. The CDR3 covers 15 residues. Germline assignment: CDR1 SEHNR and CDR2 FQNEAQ (reference sequence). The sequenced CDR3 bases are TGTGCCAGCGGAAGACAGGGGCCGAGGGCCAACGTG. This codes for CASGRQGPRANV. The entire CDR3 reads CASGRQGPRANVLFF. Complete variable domain (other parts from reference TRBV7-9 and TRBJ2-2): DTGVSQNPRHKITKRGQNVTFRCDPISEHNRLYWYRQTLGQGPEFLTYFQNEAQLEKSRLLSDRFSAERPKGSFSTLEIQRTEQGDSAMYLCASGRQGPRANVLFFGEGSRLTVL.

On this clone itself: The DNA ends 3 residues before the CDR3 does, and the rest of the CDR3 is filled in from the germline J gene. V usage is TRBV20-1 and J usage is TRBJ2-1, with 7 bases that match TRBD2. Germline lookup yields CDR1 DFQATT and CDR2 SNEGSKA (reference sequence). V trimming: 3 bases; J trimming: 0 bases; junction bases outside the gene matches: 2. This CDR3 is built from 14 residues. The CDR3 here is CSASGGSSYNEQFF. The covered CDR3 bases are TGCAGTGCTAGTGGCGGGAGCTCCTACAATGAG.

On this clone itself: The sequenced fragment ends 3 residues before the CDR3 boundary, so the rest is inferred from the germline J gene. The chain recombines TRBV28 with TRBJ1-2; the match to TRBD1 covers 8 bases. The CDR3 is made up of 14 amino acids. The V segment lost 4 bases and the J segment 7 bases; nucleotides outside the gene matches: 8. Germline V gene sequence: CDR1 MDHEN, CDR2 SYDVKM. The CDR3 protein is CASSSPTGTGGYTF. CDR3 DNA, as far as it was read: TGTGCCAGCAGTTCTCCTACCGGGACAGGTGGC.

As to this clone: From the germline J gene comes the end of the CDR3, since the read stops 3 residues before it. V usage is TRBV7-9 and J usage is TRBJ2-1, with D possibly matching TRBD2 (5 bases). CDR1 is SEHNR and CDR2 is FQNEAQ in the germline V gene (reference sequence). The CDR3 covers 14 residues. The V gene lost 2 bases and the J gene lost 6 bases, with 11 bases spanning the gap. The CDR3 sequence: CASSLTSGVNEQFF. The sequenced part of the CDR3 DNA is TGTGCCAGCAGCTTAACCAGCGGAGTCAATGAG.

Note on this clone: Coverage ceases 3 residues before the CDR3 finishes, and the germline J gene fills in the end. The V and J genes are TRBV4-2 and TRBJ2-3; no clear D. Germline V gene data show CDR1 as LGHNA and CDR2 as YNFKEQ. CDR3 length: 14 residues. V was pared by 1 base and J by 4 bases, with 9 bases between. CDR3 DNA, as far as it was read: TGTGCCAGCAGCCAAGCTGCGTCCCCAGATACG. Translated: CASSQAASPDT. The CDR3, in full, reads CASSQAASPDTQYF.

Notes on this clone: The read ends 3 residues before the CDR3 terminus; that terminus is restored from the germline J gene. V usage is TRBV12-3 or TRBV12-4 and J usage is TRBJ2-3; TRBD1 matches at 9 bases. Trimming at V came to 6 bases and at J to 3 bases, leaving 4 bases not matched to a gene. This CDR3 contains 14 residues. CDR3 bases read: TGTGCCAGCAGGACAGGGGGAGGGACAGATACG. It specifies CASRTGGGTDT. The complete CDR3 sequence is CASRTGGGTDTQYF.

About this clone itself: The CDR3 end lies 3 residues beyond the end of the read and is filled in from the germline J gene. V gene TRBV15 combines with J gene TRBJ2-5, with no clear D. Germline CDR1 reads LNHNV; CDR2 reads YYDKDF (reference sequence). The CDR3 consists of 14 residues. V was shortened by 2 bases and J by 1 base, with 8 bases between the two germline ends. The CDR3 sequence is CATSRQEIQETQYF. Partial CDR3 DNA: TGTGCCACCAGCAGACAGGAGATCCAAGAGACC.

Remarks on this clone: The sequenced fragment ends 3 residues before the CDR3 boundary, so the rest is inferred from the germline J gene. The V gene is TRBV3-1 (or the pseudogene TRBV3-2), the J gene TRBJ2-5; 11 positions match TRBD2. CDR1 is LGHDT and CDR2 is YNNKEL in the germline V gene (reference sequence). The CDR3 is 14 amino acids. Trimming at V came to 6 bases and at J to 5 bases, leaving 5 bases not matched to a gene. CDR3 bases read: TGTGCCAGCAGACCTCTAGCGGGAGGTGAGACC. Residues: CASRPLAGGET. The CDR3, in full, reads CASRPLAGGETQYF.

In regard to this clone: The read ends 3 residues shy of where the CDR3 ends; the end is completed using the germline J gene. This chain uses TRBV7-9 with TRBJ1-2; D remains ambiguous. The length of the CDR3 is 12 residues. CDR1 is SEHNR, CDR2 FQNEAQ, per germline (reference sequence). This chain's CDR3 is CASSPSTDTYTF. The sequenced CDR3 bases are TGTGCCAGCAGCCCGTCCACAGATACC.

Notes on this clone: The read gets to within 3 residues of the CDR3 end, and the germline J gene fills in the rest. The rearrangement joins TRBV7-2 to TRBJ1-5; TRBD1 is a possible D gene (5 bases). The CDR3 length is 15 residues. V shed 6 bases and J shed 2 bases, with 14 bases lying between them. CDR1 and CDR2 from the germline V gene are SGHTA and FQGNSA. CDR3 sequence: CASSLTWGGNQPQHF. Incomplete CDR3 DNA: TGTGCCAGCAGTTTAACCTGGGGGGGCAATCAGCCC.

Concerning this clone itself: The sequenced fragment ends 3 residues before the CDR3 boundary, so the rest is inferred from the germline J gene. The genes are TRBV19 and TRBJ1-5; tentative D call: TRBD1 (5 bases). V was trimmed by 3 bases and J by 1 base, leaving 10 bases between them. The CDR3 totals 15 residues. The germline CDR1 and CDR2 sequences are LNHDA and SQIVND (reference sequence). CDR3 region: CASSIGAVSNQPQHF. The CDR3 bases that were read are TGTGCCAGTAGTATTGGGGCAGTGAGCAATCAGCCC.

About this clone: The read terminates 3 residues before the CDR3 end, so the remaining end is supplied by the germline J gene. This sequence joins TRBV30 and TRBJ1-4; no firm D call. Germline-derived CDR1 and CDR2 are GTSNPN and SVGIG (reference sequence). V was clipped by 0 bases and J by 7 bases, with 21 bases between them. The CDR3 is 17 amino acids. This CDR3 is CAWSVDSYRVESEKLFF. The DNA read from the CDR3 is TGTGCCTGGAGTGTTGATAGTTATAGGGTTGAAAGTGAAAAA.

Comment on this clone: The read is 3 residues too short to cover the CDR3 end, so that end is filled in from the germline J gene. This chain uses TRBV6-2 or TRBV6-3 with TRBJ2-7; 10 nucleotides line up with TRBD1. Trimming took 11 bases from V and 4 from J; bases not matched to a gene: 5. There are 12 residues in the CDR3. Germline V gives CDR1 MNHEY, CDR2 SVGEGT. The CDR3 here is CAGGQGRYEQYF. CDR3 DNA, as far as it was read: TGTGCCGGGGGACAGGGGCGGTACGAG.

This clone is classed as medium-sized by frequency. The read gets to within 3 residues of the CDR3 end, and the germline J gene fills in the rest. The V gene is TRBV7-4, the J gene TRBJ2-4, with unresolved D. The germline V gene encodes CDR1 SGHVT and CDR2 SQSDAQ. Trimming stripped 5 bases from V and 8 bases from J, with 19 bases between. The CDR3 consists of 15 residues. The CDR3 sequence: CASSPSPRFTYIQYF. CDR3 DNA (partial): TGTGCCAGCAGCCCCTCCCCCAGGTTCACATACATT.

About this clone itself: The CDR3 goes on 3 residues after the read ends, and that part is filled in from the germline J gene. The chain carries TRBV19 and TRBJ2-7; perhaps TRBD1 as D (5 bases). There are 13 residues in the CDR3. CDR1 LNHDA and CDR2 SQIVND come from the germline V gene (reference sequence). V was trimmed by 5 bases and J by 5 bases, leaving 13 bases between them. The sequenced part of the CDR3 DNA is TGTGCCAGTAGTTCGGACGCCAGGGACGAG. This gives the protein CASSSDARDE. The complete CDR3 protein is CASSSDARDEQYF.

Turning to this clone: The read is 3 residues too short to cover the CDR3 end, so that end is filled in from the germline J gene. This rearrangement joins TRBV20-1 to TRBJ2-7; D is possibly TRBD2 (5 bases). Germline CDR1 and CDR2: DFQATT and SNEGSKA (reference sequence). This CDR3 comprises 14 residues. Between the trimmed V and J ends, which lost 4 bases and 0 bases, there was a span of 13 bases. The CDR3 sequence is CSATDYPSSYEQYF. The covered CDR3 bases are TGCAGTGCTACTGACTACCCGAGCTCCTACGAG.

Comments on this clone: The read terminates 3 residues before the CDR3 end, so the remaining end is supplied by the germline J gene. The V gene is TRBV19, the J gene TRBJ1-2, with a tentative D call TRBD1 (5 bases). CDR1 is LNHDA, CDR2 SQIVND, per germline (reference sequence). The CDR3 runs 13 residues. This CDR3 reads CASSIAMTDTYTF. CDR3 bases read: TGTGCCAGTAGTATCGCGATGACAGATACC.

With regard to this clone: The read gets to within 3 residues of the CDR3 end, and the germline J gene fills in the rest. The rearrangement links TRBV4-1 to TRBJ2-3, with TRBD2 identical over 9 bases. The CDR3 is 17 amino acids. Germline V gene data show CDR1 as MGHRA and CDR2 as YSYEKL. J was trimmed by 0 bases and V by 1 base; bases with no gene match: 5. The CDR3 reads CASSQVLAGASTDTQYF. CDR3 bases read: TGCGCCAGCAGCCAAGTGTTAGCGGGAGCTAGCACAGATACG.

The DNA read from the CDR3 is TGTGCCAGCAGCTTATCCAGTTTCTATGGC. It yields the protein CASSLSSFYG. The whole CDR3 sequence is CASSLSSFYGYTF. The genes are TRBV7-9 and TRBJ1-2; D unclear. The sequence runs out 3 residues before the end of the CDR3; the remainder is reconstructed from the germline J gene. Germline V CDR1 and CDR2: SEHNR, FQNEAQ (reference sequence). The CDR3 runs to 13 residues. V was pared by 2 bases and J by 4 bases, with 8 bases between.

The CDR3 DNA, read in part, is TGTGCCAGTAGTATGGCCGGGTACGAG. Its translation is CASSMAGYE. The full CDR3 protein is CASSMAGYEQYF. This chain joins TRBV19 and TRBJ2-7, with D hard to call. The read terminates 3 residues ahead of where the CDR3 ends, so the germline J gene completes it. This CDR3 has 12 residues. CDR1 and CDR2 (germline): LNHDA, SQIVND (reference sequence). V lost 3 bases to trimming and J lost 4 bases, with 7 bases between them.

A note on this clone: The read halts 3 residues ahead of the CDR3 end, with the missing end drawn from the germline J gene. The chain carries TRBV30 and TRBJ2-7, with 8 bases identical to TRBD1. CDR3 size: 14 residues. V gave up 3 bases and J gave up 6 bases; unmatched junction bases: 10. Germline loops: CDR1 GTSNPN, CDR2 SVGIG (reference sequence). CDR3 amino acids: CAWSFGQGVREQYF. The sequenced part of the CDR3 DNA is TGTGCCTGGAGCTTCGGACAGGGAGTCCGCGAG.